This is a list of T cell receptor beta chains from one sample in a study of OX40 agonist ivuxolimab in advanced cancers. The table came from immunoSEQ multiplex PCR; TCRdb's copy has only in-frame clones and leaves some out. The sample consists of tens of thousands of clones, approximately 90% of them appearing once. The sample was CD4+ or CD8+ T cells sorted from blood, taken in a trial of the OX40 agonist ivuxolimab. These TCRs come from an adult with an advanced solid tumor such as melanoma, head and neck, liver or kidney cancer. Each CDR3 is given with its conserved first and last residue. The D gene is left open where the match is weak.

D gene	J gene	V gene	CDR3 protein	CDR3 DNA
-	TRBJ1-1	TRBV6-5	CASSSLGRTEAFF	TGTGCCAGCAGTTCACTGGGACGCACTGAAGCTTTCTTT
-	TRBJ1-1	TRBV10-3	CAISERSDGDTEAFF	TGTGCCATCAGTGAGAGGTCGGACGGGGACACTGAAGCTTTCTTT
TRBD2	TRBJ2-7	TRBV2	CASSDFVTSPYEQYF	TGTGCCAGCAGTGATTTCGTGACTAGCCCCTACGAGCAGTACTTC
TRBD1	TRBJ2-7	TRBV18	CASSATGGGGAYEQYF	TGTGCCAGCTCAGCGACAGGGGGAGGAGGGGCATACGAGCAGTACTTC
-	TRBJ2-3	TRBV10-3	CAISESRGSTDTQYF	TGTGCCATCAGTGAGTCGAGGGGTAGCACAGATACGCAGTATTTT
TRBD1	TRBJ2-1	TRBV9	CASSPRGQGAFDEQFF	TGTGCCAGCAGCCCCCGGGGACAGGGAGCATTCGATGAGCAGTTCTTC
-	TRBJ2-7	TRBV18	CASSLNPLWQGLYEQYF	TGTGCCAGCTCACTAAACCCCCTATGGCAGGGACTCTACGAGCAGTACTTC
-	TRBJ1-5	TRBV7-6	CASSLALDQPQHF	TGTGCCAGCAGCTTAGCGCTAGATCAGCCCCAGCATTTT
TRBD2	TRBJ2-7	TRBV10-2	CASSNPGLAYEQYF	TGCGCCAGCAGTAATCCGGGACTAGCCTACGAGCAGTACTTC
-	TRBJ1-1	TRBV10-3	CAIRAVRVSRTEAFF	TGTGCCATCAGGGCGGTTCGGGTTTCGAGGACTGAAGCTTTCTTT
-	TRBJ2-5	TRBV10-3	CAISGVGETQYF	TGTGCCATCAGTGGGGTCGGGGAGACCCAGTACTTC
-	TRBJ1-5	TRBV6-6	CASSYSVKGVTQPQHF	TGTGCCAGCAGTTACTCGGTGAAAGGGGTTACTCAGCCCCAGCATTTT
TRBD1	TRBJ2-3	TRBV30	CAWSVEGAGTDTQYF	TGTGCCTGGAGTGTTGAGGGGGCCGGCACAGATACGCAGTATTTT
TRBD2	TRBJ2-4	TRBV19	CASSIVGLAGQGAKNIQYF	TGTGCCAGTAGTATAGTCGGACTAGCGGGACAGGGGGCCAAAAACATTCAGTACTTC
-	TRBJ1-4	TRBV28	CASSSYRVGGLFF	TGTGCCAGCAGTTCCTACAGGGTCGGTGGACTGTTTTTT
-	TRBJ2-7	TRBV6-5	CASSRAWDSYEQYF	TGTGCCAGCAGCAGGGCCTGGGACTCCTACGAGCAGTACTTC
-	TRBJ2-4	TRBV23-1	CASSQGGALYKNIQYF	TGCGCCAGCAGTCAAGGGGGGGCCCTCTACAAAAACATTCAGTACTTC